Following are 7 T cell receptor beta chains from one sample sequenced in a study of response to subunit inactivated influenza vaccine. TCRdb recomputed calls from the RT-PCR reads with MiXCR, one row per CDR3 protein. The sample contains roughly 780,000 distinct CDR3 sequences, around a sixth of which appear only once. The sample consisted of PBMCs from blood, taken 4 to 6 days after vaccination. Source of these receptors: a man between 45 and 60 years old who received an inactivated influenza vaccine.

This clonotype was seen more than once but under ten times. The chain recombines TRBV15 with TRBJ2-1; tentatively, D is TRBD1 or TRBD2 (5 bases each). Trimming took 0 bases from V and 10 from J, leaving 10 bases between them. The CDR3 extends over 13 amino acids. Germline V gene lookup returns CDR1 LNHNV and CDR2 YYDKDF (reference sequence). The CDR3 DNA follows: TGTGCCACCAGCAGAGATTGGGGCGGGGAGCAGTTCTTC. Its protein is CATSRDWGGEQFF. The full variable domain, completed using reference TRBV15 and TRBJ2-1, is DAMVIQNPRYQVTQFGKPVTLSCSQTLNHNVMYWYQQKSSQAPKLLFHYYDKDFNNEADTPDNFQSRRPNTSFCFLDIRSPGLGDTAMYLCATSRDWGGEQFFGPGTRLTVL.

The chain employs TRBV19 and TRBJ1-1; unclear D gene. This CDR3 has 14 residues. From germline, CDR1 is LNHDA and CDR2 SQIVND (reference sequence). The V and J ends lost 5 bases and 0 bases respectively, with 10 bases between them. DNA for the CDR3: TGTGCCAGTAGTGTCGGACGTCTGAACACTGAAGCTTTCTTT. Its protein product is CASSVGRLNTEAFF.

This clonotype was seen only a few times. This rearrangement joins TRBV27 to TRBJ2-3, with no clear D. The ends were cut back, 2 bases at V and 4 bases at J, with 13 bases in the middle. Germline values: CDR1 MNHEY, CDR2 SMNVEV (reference sequence). CDR3 size: 15 residues. This chain's CDR3 is CASSLGRGDSDTQYF. DNA for the CDR3: TGTGCCAGCAGTTTAGGTAGAGGAGACTCAGATACGCAGTATTTT.

This clonotype was detected a few times. The rearrangement links TRBV7-2 to TRBJ2-3, with D unresolved. This CDR3 has 16 residues. Germline CDR1 reads SGHTA; CDR2 reads FQGNSA. V was pared by 1 base and J by 0 bases, with 11 bases between. CDR3 nucleotide sequence: TGTGCCAGCAGCTTAGTCTATAGGTCTAGCACAGATACGCAGTATTTT. Encoded protein: CASSLVYRSSTDTQYF.

This clonotype was seen ten or more times. This sequence joins TRBV12-3 or TRBV12-4 and TRBJ2-3, with 7 bases aligning to TRBD1. The CDR3 has 14 residues. V gave up 3 bases and J gave up 1 base; unmatched junction bases: 1. This chain's CDR3 is CASSLDRRTDTQYF. The CDR3 coding sequence is TGTGCCAGCAGTTTGGACAGGCGCACAGATACGCAGTATTTT.

The gene calls are TRBV28 and TRBJ2-7, with D perhaps matching TRBD1 (6 bases). Between the trimmed V and J ends, which lost 8 bases and 6 bases, there was a span of 17 bases. The germline CDR1 and CDR2 sequences are MDHEN and SYDVKM. CDR3 size: 13 residues. DNA of the CDR3: TGTGCCAGCTTCCCAGGGGACCGCTCCGAGCAGTACTTC. It translates to CASFPGDRSEQYF.

This clonotype was counted between two and nine times. The chain recombines TRBV6-2 or TRBV6-3 with TRBJ2-2; 7 bases are a match to TRBD1. The germline CDR1 and CDR2 sequences are MNHEY and SVGEGT. The length of the CDR3 is 13 residues. The V segment lost 10 bases and the J segment 3 bases; nucleotides outside the gene matches: 5. The CDR3 loop is CATGTAYTGELFF. The DNA of the CDR3 is TGTGCCACTGGGACAGCTTACACCGGGGAGCTGTTTTTT.